These T cell receptor beta chains were read from a single sample in a study of blood T cell repertoires in COVID-19. The protocol was immunoSEQ multiplex PCR, while the TCRdb copy is restricted to in-frame clones and leaves out a portion. Among some 97,000 clones, roughly nine tenths were seen once, and the ten largest hold roughly 1.9%. The sample comprised peripheral blood. The receptors shown here come from a man in his fifties with active COVID-19. The CDR3 runs from the conserved cysteine through the conserved F or W. D genes are given only for firm matches. Rows may omit the clone size; those that give it use once, few, many or a size class.

j_call: TRBJ1-5
clone_size: NA
d_call: NA
v_call: TRBV5-1
cdr3_nt: TGCGCCAGCAGCTTGGCCCTCAATCAGCCCCAGCATTTT
cdr3_aa: CASSLALNQPQHF

j_call: TRBJ1-5
clone_size: NA
d_call: NA
v_call: TRBV20-1
cdr3_nt: TGCAGTGCTAGTCCTCCGGGGAACAATCAGCCCCAGCATTTT
cdr3_aa: CSASPPGNNQPQHF

j_call: TRBJ2-7
clone_size: few
d_call: TRBD1
v_call: TRBV7-9
cdr3_nt: TGTGCCAGCAGCCCGAACAGGGGAAAGTACTTC
cdr3_aa: CASSPNRGKYF

j_call: TRBJ2-1
clone_size: NA
d_call: NA
v_call: TRBV9
cdr3_nt: TGTGCCAGCAGCGTATATTATACCAGCTCCTACAATGAGCAGTTCTTC
cdr3_aa: CASSVYYTSSYNEQFF

j_call: TRBJ1-1
clone_size: NA
d_call: NA
v_call: TRBV6-5
cdr3_nt: TGTGCCAGTAAAGGGGCGGAGAACACTGAAGCTTTCTTT
cdr3_aa: CASKGAENTEAFF

j_call: TRBJ2-3
clone_size: NA
d_call: TRBD2
v_call: TRBV19
cdr3_nt: TGTGCCAGTAGTATTGTGCTAGCGGGAGGAGGTACGCAGTACTTT
cdr3_aa: CASSIVLAGGGTQYF

j_call: TRBJ2-1
clone_size: NA
d_call: TRBD2
v_call: TRBV12-5
cdr3_nt: TGTGCTAGTGGTTCCACCGGGACTAGCGGACGCTCCTACAATGAGCAGTTCTTC
cdr3_aa: CASGSTGTSGRSYNEQFF

j_call: TRBJ1-2
clone_size: NA
d_call: NA
v_call: TRBV12-3/TRBV12-4
cdr3_nt: TGTGCCAGCAGTTTCGACAGGTCCTATGGCTACACCTTC
cdr3_aa: CASSFDRSYGYTF

j_call: TRBJ1-1
clone_size: NA
d_call: TRBD1
v_call: TRBV4-2
cdr3_nt: TGTGCCAGCAGCCAAGGGAACAGGGGGGACACTGAAGCTTTCTTT
cdr3_aa: CASSQGNRGDTEAFF

j_call: TRBJ2-5
clone_size: NA
d_call: TRBD2
v_call: TRBV27
cdr3_nt: TGTGCCAGCAGTTTAGCGGGAGAGGGAGAGACCCAGTACTTC
cdr3_aa: CASSLAGEGETQYF

j_call: TRBJ2-3
clone_size: NA
d_call: TRBD2
v_call: TRBV19
cdr3_nt: TGTGCCAGTACCGATCCCGGCGGGAGTATCGCAGATACGCAGTATTTT
cdr3_aa: CASTDPGGSIADTQYF

j_call: TRBJ1-3
clone_size: NA
d_call: TRBD1
v_call: TRBV7-3
cdr3_nt: TGTGCCAGCAGCTCCCCCGGGACAGGGCCGTCGTTCGTAAGCTCTGGAAACACCATATATTTT
cdr3_aa: CASSSPGTGPSFVSSGNTIYF

j_call: TRBJ2-1
clone_size: NA
d_call: NA
v_call: TRBV9
cdr3_nt: TGTGCCAGCAGCGTAGGGAGGGACTTAACCTACAATGAGCAGTTCTTC
cdr3_aa: CASSVGRDLTYNEQFF

j_call: TRBJ2-2
clone_size: NA
d_call: NA
v_call: TRBV9
cdr3_nt: TGTGCCAGCACCGGGACATTTTCCGGGGAGCTGTTTTTT
cdr3_aa: CASTGTFSGELFF

j_call: TRBJ2-1
clone_size: NA
d_call: TRBD2
v_call: TRBV11-3
cdr3_nt: TGTGCCAGCGGGTCGGGCGGGGGAAGCGTCGGGGAGCAGTTCTTC
cdr3_aa: CASGSGGGSVGEQFF

j_call: TRBJ1-3
clone_size: NA
d_call: NA
v_call: TRBV19
cdr3_nt: TGTGCCAGTAACACAGGGTTACACTCTGGAAACACCATATATTTT
cdr3_aa: CASNTGLHSGNTIYF

j_call: TRBJ2-7
clone_size: NA
d_call: NA
v_call: TRBV5-6
cdr3_nt: TGTGCCAGCAGTGTGGGAGGAATCTACGAGCAGTACTTC
cdr3_aa: CASSVGGIYEQYF

j_call: TRBJ2-1
clone_size: NA
d_call: NA
v_call: TRBV7-8
cdr3_nt: TGTGCCAGCAGCTTATTACAGGGAAGCTCCTACAATGAGCAGTTCTTC
cdr3_aa: CASSLLQGSSYNEQFF

j_call: TRBJ1-1
clone_size: NA
d_call: NA
v_call: TRBV20-1
cdr3_nt: TGCAGTGCTAGTGTGGCAACTGAAGCTTTCTTT
cdr3_aa: CSASVATEAFF

j_call: TRBJ1-2
clone_size: once
d_call: NA
v_call: TRBV4-1
cdr3_nt: TGCGCCAGCAGCCAACCGCGCGACAGGTATGGCTACACCTTC
cdr3_aa: CASSQPRDRYGYTF

j_call: TRBJ1-2
clone_size: NA
d_call: NA
v_call: TRBV27
cdr3_nt: TGTGCCAGCAGTTTTCGCGGGATCTATGGCTACACCTTC
cdr3_aa: CASSFRGIYGYTF

j_call: TRBJ2-2
clone_size: NA
d_call: TRBD2
v_call: TRBV18
cdr3_nt: TGTGCCAGCTCAGCATCTAGCGGGAGCCGCACCGGGGAGCTGTTTTTT
cdr3_aa: CASSASSGSRTGELFF

j_call: TRBJ2-3
clone_size: NA
d_call: TRBD1
v_call: TRBV5-6
cdr3_nt: TGTGCCAGCAGCCTTCCCGGGACAGGGGGCACAGATACGCAGTATTTT
cdr3_aa: CASSLPGTGGTDTQYF